This T cell receptor (beta chain) was sequenced for a study of cytomegalovirus exposure and HLA in healthy donors. Notes on the study in general: In vitro testing confirmed a few CMV-associated chains as specific for CMV antigens. Altogether, about 160 TCR beta chains were recorded as cytomegalovirus-associated. According to reports, the classifier identified cytomegalovirus status with high specificity and sensitivity. According to a subsequent analysis, TCR clusters identified in the first cohort showed a tendency to co-occur across the 120 or so validation repertoires.

Profiled with immunoSEQ multiplex PCR; TCRdb holds only in-frame clones, not every one. The sample has 190,000 or so clones, 84% seen once. Unmatched junction bases numbered 8, after V lost 7 bases and J lost 4 bases. The CDR3 consists of 14 residues. The germline gives CDR1 LNHDA, CDR2 SQIVND (reference sequence). Turning to this clone: The antigen is undetermined.

The TCR sequence derives from a woman between 18 and 29 years old in good health and CMV-seropositive. The chain uses TRBV19 and TRBJ1-1, with 8 bases aligning to TRBD1. The material sequenced was PBMCs. Written as DNA, the CDR3 is TGTGCCAGTAATCATCAGGGGGCGCCCACTGAAGCTTTCTTT. This sequence encodes CASNHQGAPTEAFF.